This T cell receptor beta chain was observed in a study of vaccination effects on CD4 cells after COVID-19. In the study overall: Post-vaccine sampling occurred a median 72 days after the second dose. Culturing of 2 million to 2.5 million PBMC per well took place with 8.5 to 10 IU/ml IL-2 and 9.5 to 10 ug/ml peptides.

When around nine days of culture had elapsed, CD4+ T cells were isolated. Infection dated between March and December 2020, before the Alpha, Beta and Delta variants reached the United States. Two-dose vaccination with either BNT162b2 or mRNA-1273 was given to the participants. Cultures received IL-2 medium that replaced half the medium on days 3 and 7. The CDR3 sequence is 15 residues long. Looked up from germline, CDR1 is SNHLY and CDR2 is FYNNEI. V lost 4 bases, J lost 6 bases, and 6 bases stayed unmatched. Produced via immunoSEQ multiplex PCR; TCRdb's table is partial and in-frame only. This sample has 40,000 to 45,000 clones, with 76% found just once. Remarks on this clone: As yet, its antigen is unknown.

Study results and caveats: Whether induced by infection or by vaccine, clones showed marked clonal contraction late after vaccination.

The sequence was obtained from a human donor who had a prior SARS-CoV-2 infection. This chain links TRBV2 with TRBJ2-5; 12 nucleotides agree with TRBD2. Material: CD4+ T cells from PBMCs cultured without peptide, obtained after COVID-19 vaccination. The CDR3 DNA follows: TGTGCCAGCAGTGGGTCTAGCGGGGGGGCCCAGACCCAGTACTTC. The encoded protein is CASSGSSGGAQTQYF.